The 6 T cell receptor beta chains given below trace back to one sample, sequenced in a study of CD8 T cells in ankylosing spondylitis. TCRdb ran MiXCR on the 5' RACE reads and lists one entry per CDR3 protein. The sample comprises under 130,000 distinct CDR3 sequences, more than 20% of which are singletons, and roughly an eighth rests with the top ten. Sequencing was done on a sample of synovial fluid, either unsorted or a sorted T cell fraction (not recorded which). The receptors were gathered from a male donor with ankylosing spondylitis.

This clonotype was seen a few times. This sequence joins TRBV3-1 and TRBJ2-1, with D perhaps matching TRBD1 or TRBD2 (5 bases each). Trimming stripped 1 base from V and 6 bases from J, with 13 bases between. Per germline, CDR1 LGHDT and CDR2 YNNKEL (reference sequence). The CDR3 is 15 amino acids. CDR3 bases: TGTGCCAGCAGCCAAGGGGGGTTTAGTAGCAATGAGCAGTTCTTC. This translates into CASSQGGFSSNEQFF.

A few counts support this clonotype. The chain couples TRBV19 to TRBJ2-7, with TRBD2 as a possible D gene (6 bases). Trimming stripped 3 bases from V and 3 bases from J, with 18 bases between. Germline V gene sequence: CDR1 LNHDA, CDR2 SQIVND (reference sequence). The CDR3 runs to 16 residues. CDR3 nucleotides: TGTGCCAGTAGTATTGGGGGAGGTGAGATCGGCTACGAGCAGTACTTC. It is translated as CASSIGGGEIGYEQYF.

The sample holds a few counts of this clonotype. This chain links TRBV18 with TRBJ1-1; tentatively, D is TRBD1 (5 bases). V dropped 5 bases and J dropped 9 bases, with 13 bases sitting between them. CDR1 KGHSH and CDR2 LQKENI come from the germline V gene. This CDR3 has 12 residues. In DNA, the CDR3 is TGTGCCAGCTCAGTGGGACCTACCCAAGCTTTCTTT. Protein product: CASSVGPTQAFF.

CDR3 DNA sequence: TGTGCCACCAGTCGGCAGGGAGATACGCAGTATTTT. It translates to CATSRQGDTQYF. The chain joins TRBV24-1 to TRBJ2-3, with a weak D call TRBD1 (5 bases). V was shortened by 6 bases and J by 5 bases, with 8 bases between the two germline ends. In germline, CDR1 is KGHDR, CDR2 SFDVKD. The CDR3 is 12 amino acids.

This clonotype was counted only a few times. CDR3 nucleotides: TGTGCCAGCAGCGCCGGACAGGGCTATGGCTACACCTTC. Encoded protein: CASSAGQGYGYTF. The V gene is TRBV7-9, the J gene TRBJ1-2; 8 positions match TRBD1. V lost 5 bases to trimming and J lost 4 bases; unmatched junction nucleotides: 3. The germline V gene has CDR1 SEHNR and CDR2 FQNEAQ (reference sequence). There are 13 residues in the CDR3. Full variable domain (remainder filled in from reference TRBV7-9 and TRBJ1-2): DTGVSQNPRHKITKRGQNVTFRCDPISEHNRLYWYRQTLGQGPEFLTYFQNEAQLEKSRLLSDRFSAERPKGSFSTLEIQRTEQGDSAMYLCASSAGQGYGYTFGSGTRLTVV.

This clonotype was seen only a few times. The V call is TRBV21-1, the J call TRBJ2-3; the table's D call TRBD1 went unverified against the DNA. TRBV21-1 is assigned pseudogene status. The CDR3 extends over 17 amino acids. CDR3 region: CASTPHSGQGVTDTQYF. CDR3 nucleotides: TGTGCCAGCACCCCTCACAGTGGACAGGGGGTAACAGATACGCAGTATTTT.